These 22 T cell receptor beta chains were all obtained from the same sample, sequenced in a study of blood T cell repertoires in COVID-19. Assay used: immunoSEQ multiplex PCR; TCRdb lists only in-frame clones, some missing. The profile shows about 320,000 clones, around 85% of them singletons. The sequenced sample was peripheral blood. Source of these receptors: a human donor in a cohort sampled during active COVID-19.

This clone came up a few times. The rearrangement joins TRBV6-5 to TRBJ1-5; maybe TRBD1 (5 bases). Germline-derived CDR1 and CDR2 are MNHEY and SVGAGI. The CDR3 is made up of 15 amino acids. Trimming pared 2 bases from V and 1 base from J, leaving 9 bases between. The CDR3 DNA reads TGTGCCAGCAGTTACGGCGGGGGAAGCAATCAGCCCCAGCATTTT. This encodes CASSYGGGSNQPQHF.

This chain joins TRBV19 and TRBJ2-1; 8 nucleotides match TRBD2. The CDR3 has 13 residues. V lost 3 bases, J lost 7 bases, and 2 bases stayed unmatched. Germline V gives CDR1 LNHDA, CDR2 SQIVND (reference sequence). In DNA, the CDR3 is TGTGCCAGTAGTATTCAGCGGGGGAATGAGCAGTTCTTC. It encodes CASSIQRGNEQFF. The full variable domain, completed using reference TRBV19 and TRBJ2-1, is DGGITQSPKYLFRKEGQNVTLSCEQNLNHDAMYWYRQDPGQGLRLIYYSQIVNDFQKGDIAEGYSVSREKKESFPLTVTSAQKNPTAFYLCASSIQRGNEQFFGPGTRLTVL.

This clone was found a few times. The V call is TRBV5-1, the J call TRBJ1-4; 7 nucleotides match TRBD1. J gave up 1 base and V 4 bases, and 7 bases lay outside the gene matches. Germline assignment: CDR1 SGHRS and CDR2 YFSETQ. This CDR3 has 16 residues. This CDR3 is CASSPTGFVTNEKLFF. For the CDR3, the DNA is TGCGCCAGCAGCCCGACAGGGTTCGTAACTAATGAAAAACTGTTTTTT.

On this clone: Other DNA sequences in this sample translate to the same CDR3. The chain joins TRBV18 to TRBJ2-2, with D perhaps matching TRBD2 (6 bases). V was cut by 3 bases and J by 2 bases, with 13 bases left in between. The CDR3 covers 16 residues. Germline V lookup: CDR1 KGHSH, CDR2 LQKENI. The DNA for the CDR3 is TGTGCCAGCTCACCCCCCGGGGGACCCAACACCGGGGAGCTGTTTTTT. Translated, it gives CASSPPGGPNTGELFF.

The CDR3 is CAKGYRLAGGTFTDTQYF. CDR3 bases: TGTGCCAAGGGATATCGACTAGCGGGGGGGACATTCACAGATACGCAGTATTTT. V and J are TRBV2 and TRBJ2-3, with 14 bases lining up with TRBD2. Germline lookup yields CDR1 SNHLY and CDR2 FYNNEI. The CDR3 sequence is 18 residues long. V lost 10 bases, J lost 2 bases, and 14 bases stayed unmatched.

The CDR3 DNA reads as TGCAGCGTTAGGCCCCGACAGGGGAACACTGAAGCTTTCTTT. Its protein product is CSVRPRQGNTEAFF. The chain is built from TRBV29-1 and TRBJ1-1, with TRBD1 identical over 7 bases. V dropped 5 bases and J dropped 1; count of bases not matched to a gene: 7. CDR3 length equals 14 residues. The germline CDR1 and CDR2 sequences are SQVTM and ANQGSEA.

V and J are TRBV9 and TRBJ1-2; D remains ambiguous. CDR1 is SGDLS and CDR2 is YYNGEE in the germline V gene. The CDR3 runs to 15 residues. With 0 bases removed from V and 0 bases from J, the gap between germline ends came to 9 bases. In nucleotides, the CDR3 is TGTGCCAGCAGCGTAGGCGGCAGCCCTAACTATGGCTACACCTTC. This sequence encodes CASSVGGSPNYGYTF.

The V call is TRBV11-3, the J call TRBJ2-3; TRBD1 aligns across 12 bases. In germline, CDR1 is SGHNT, CDR2 YENEEA. The CDR3 length is 17 residues. Losses at the gene ends were 1 base for V and 0 bases for J; bases not matched to a gene: 2. The CDR3 here is CASSLGDRGHSTDTQYF. The CDR3 nucleotides are TGTGCCAGCAGCTTAGGGGACAGGGGGCATAGCACAGATACGCAGTATTTT. The whole variable domain, filled in from reference TRBV11-3 and TRBJ2-3, reads EAGVVQSPRYKIIEKKQPVAFWCNPISGHNTLYWYLQNLGQGPELLIRYENEEAVDDSQLPKDRFSAERLKGVDSTLKIQPAELGDSAVYLCASSLGDRGHSTDTQYFGPGTRLTVL.

The rearrangement links TRBV25-1 to TRBJ2-2; 11 bases fit TRBD2. In germline, CDR1 is MGHDK, CDR2 SYGVNS. The CDR3 is 16 residues long. J gave up 6 bases and V 1 base, and 4 bases lay outside the gene matches. The CDR3 DNA reads as TGTGCCAGCAGTGAATTTAGCGGGGGGGCCCCCGGGGAGCTGTTTTTT. Encoded protein: CASSEFSGGAPGELFF. Using reference TRBV25-1 and TRBJ2-2 for the parts outside the CDR3, the full variable domain is EADIYQTPRYLVIGTGKKITLECSQTMGHDKMYWYQQDPGMELHLIHYSYGVNSTEKGDLSSESTVSRIRTEHFPLTLESARPSHTSQYLCASSEFSGGAPGELFFGEGSRLTVL.

The rearrangement uses TRBV4-2 and TRBJ1-2; D perhaps matches TRBD1 (5 bases). The CDR3 has 15 amino acids. Germline CDR1 reads LGHNA; CDR2 reads YNFKEQ. V shed 8 bases and J shed 2 bases, with 18 bases lying between them. The CDR3 DNA is TGTGCCAGCGAACTCGGGGGGGGGAAGAACTATGGCTACACCTTC. This codes for CASELGGGKNYGYTF.

This chain uses TRBV5-4 with TRBJ1-1, with D perhaps TRBD1 (6 bases). V lost 3 bases, J lost 4 bases, and 10 bases lay in between. The CDR3 is 13 residues long. CDR1 SGHNT and CDR2 YYREEE come from the germline V gene (reference sequence). CDR3 nucleotides: TGTGCCAGCAGCTCAGCAGGGGCCACTGAAGCTTTCTTT. Translation gives CASSSAGATEAFF.

Regarding this clone: The CDR3 end shows no conserved phenylalanine or tryptophan, and so a read error is likely. The DNA is left out, because the CDR3 cannot be placed on it with certainty; the CDR3 is given as TCRdb lists it. This rearrangement joins TRBV6-2 or TRBV6-3 to TRBJ1-2; TRBD1 was called by the table and not checked on the DNA. A total of 11 residues make up the CDR3, ends included. Germline assignment: CDR1 MNHEY and CDR2 SVGEGT. The CDR3 protein is CASSSGQVGGL.

The chain couples TRBV27 to TRBJ2-3, with 7 bases lining up with TRBD2. With V trimmed by 5 bases and J by 5 bases, 13 bases remained unmatched. CDR1 and CDR2 (germline): MNHEY, SMNVEV (reference sequence). This CDR3 is 16 amino acids long. The CDR3 sequence: CASSGGGAGSRDTQYF. CDR3 nucleotide sequence: TGTGCCAGCAGTGGGGGGGGTGCGGGGTCGAGAGATACGCAGTATTTT.

This clone has a count of ten or more. The rearrangement joins TRBV19 to TRBJ2-3, with 8 bases that match TRBD1. Per the germline V gene, CDR1 is LNHDA and CDR2 is SQIVND (reference sequence). V dropped 4 bases and J dropped 4; count of bases not matched to a gene: 4. The CDR3 contains 14 residues. The CDR3 DNA reads TGTGCCAGTAGTAACAGGGGGGCATCAGATACGCAGTATTTT. Protein sequence: CASSNRGASDTQYF.

The chain links TRBV21-1 to TRBJ1-1; the table's D call TRBD1 went unverified against the DNA. TRBV21-1 is a documented pseudogene. This CDR3 is built from 17 residues. For the CDR3, the DNA is TGTGCCAGCAGCAAGAGGAGGACAGGGAGGGAGAACACTGAAGCTTTCTTT. Protein: CASSKRRTGRENTEAFF.

The chain recombines TRBV6-5 with TRBJ1-2, with no clear D. CDR3 length equals 12 residues. Germline values: CDR1 MNHEY, CDR2 SVGAGI. With 6 bases removed from V and 4 bases from J, the gap between germline ends came to 9 bases. CDR3 residues: CASRRLGYGYTF. CDR3 in DNA: TGTGCCAGCAGAAGACTTGGCTATGGCTACACCTTC.

V is TRBV9 and J is TRBJ1-1; possible D gene TRBD1, 6 bases. The germline V gene has CDR1 SGDLS and CDR2 YYNGEE. The CDR3 sequence is 15 residues long. The V end was cut by 4 bases, the J end by 0 bases, with 13 bases between. CDR3 amino acids: CASSTAGTLNTEAFF. DNA for the CDR3: TGTGCCAGCAGCACTGCCGGGACACTGAACACTGAAGCTTTCTTT.

The chain combines TRBV3-1 (or the pseudogene TRBV3-2) with TRBJ1-6; TRBD1 is a possible D gene (6 bases). V lost 4 bases to trimming and J lost 7 bases, with 11 bases between them. Germline lookup yields CDR1 LGHDT and CDR2 YNNKEL (reference sequence). This CDR3 spans 14 amino acids. This CDR3 reads CASSRGTLNSPLHF. The DNA for the CDR3 is TGTGCCAGCAGCCGTGGGACACTGAATTCACCCCTCCACTTT.

The rearrangement links TRBV9 to TRBJ1-4; 9 positions agree with TRBD1. V was pared by 0 bases and J by 6 bases, with 3 bases of the junction left unmatched. This CDR3 has 15 residues. Germline CDR1 is SGDLS and CDR2 is YYNGEE. CDR3 sequence reads: CASSVGTGAYEKLFF. CDR3 DNA: TGTGCCAGCAGCGTAGGGACAGGGGCTTATGAAAAACTGTTTTTT. The whole variable domain, remainder taken from reference TRBV9 and TRBJ1-4, is DSGVTQTPKHLITATGQRVTLRCSPRSGDLSVYWYQQSLDQGLQFLIQYYNGEERAKGNILERFSAQQFPDLHSELNLSSLELGDSALYFCASSVGTGAYEKLFFGSGTQLSVL.

To note about this clone: At one end the junction does not follow the germline gene, possibly because of a read error. V gene TRBV24-1 combines with J gene TRBJ2-3; D may be TRBD1 (5 bases). This CDR3 is built from 15 residues. The V gene's germline CDR1 is KGHDR and CDR2 SFDVKD. CDR3: CVTSVEGANTDTQYF. The CDR3 DNA sequence: TGTGTCACCAGTGTAGAAGGGGCGAATACAGATACGCAGTATTTT.

This rearrangement joins TRBV6-2 or TRBV6-3 to TRBJ1-1, with a weak D call TRBD1 (5 bases). The ends were cut back, 5 bases at V and 5 bases at J, with 12 bases in the middle. This CDR3 is built from 13 residues. Germline V gene sequence: CDR1 MNHEY, CDR2 SVGEGT. CDR3 in amino acids: CASSRDSGTEAFF. As DNA, the CDR3 is TGTGCCAGCAGTAGGGACTCGGGGACTGAAGCTTTCTTT.

The rearrangement joins TRBV2 to TRBJ1-2; TRBD1 aligns across 9 bases. V dropped 6 bases and J dropped 8; count of bases not matched to a gene: 7. CDR1 and CDR2 from the germline V gene are SNHLY and FYNNEI. The CDR3 runs to 13 residues. The CDR3 coding sequence is TGTGCCAGCAGATACCGGGACAGGGACGGCTACACCTTC. Encoded protein: CASRYRDRDGYTF.